Listed below are T cell receptor beta chains from one sample, sequenced in a study of T cells in narcolepsy. Repertoires were generated with immunoSEQ multiplex PCR, while TCRdb's copy carries only in-frame clones and drops some. The top ten hold roughly 1% of the sample, which has some 30,000 clones, roughly four fifths seen once. Source material: CD45RA- memory CD4+ T cells from PBMCs. The receptors were sampled from a human donor with narcolepsy. Both conserved end residues are part of each CDR3. A D gene is named only where the DNA matches it firmly. Size is stated for part of the rows, as once, few or many counts, or as a class when the clone is expanded.

v_gene	d_gene	abundance	j_gene	CDR3nt	CDR3aa
TRBV14	NA	NA	TRBJ2-5	TGTGCCAGCAGCCAGCGAAAACTCTCAGGGTTCCAAGAGACCCAGTACTTC	CASSQRKLSGFQETQYF
TRBV9	NA	NA	TRBJ2-1	TGTGCCAGCAGCGGACAGATGTCGGTCAATGAGCAGTTCTTC	CASSGQMSVNEQFF
TRBV5-1	TRBD1	NA	TRBJ2-5	TGCGCCAGCAGCTTGGGCGACAGGGCAGAAGAGACCCAGTACTTC	CASSLGDRAEETQYF
TRBV7-9	TRBD2	few	TRBJ2-1	TGTGCCAGCAGCTTAGGGGGACTAGCGGGAGGCAATGAGCAGTTCTTC	CASSLGGLAGGNEQFF
TRBV6-1	TRBD1	few	TRBJ1-6	TGTGCCAGCAGAGCACCGGGACAGAATAATTCACCCCTCCACTTT	CASRAPGQNNSPLHF
TRBV5-1	TRBD1	NA	TRBJ2-1	TGCGCCAGCAGCTTGGCGCCGGGACAGGGTAATGAGCAGTTCTTC	CASSLAPGQGNEQFF
TRBV5-1	NA	NA	TRBJ1-5	TGCGCCAGCAGCGCCTCCGGCGGGGGTAGAATGAATCAGCCCCAGCATTTT	CASSASGGGRMNQPQHF
TRBV6-1	NA	NA	TRBJ2-7	TGTGCCAGCAAAGGTCGCAATGAGGCCTACGAGCAGTACTTC	CASKGRNEAYEQYF
TRBV6-4	TRBD2	NA	TRBJ2-1	TGTGCCAGCAAGCAACTAGCGGGAGGATGGGAGCAGTTCTTC	CASKQLAGGWEQFF
TRBV28	NA	NA	TRBJ2-3	TGTGCCAGCAGTCCCCCGGGACGTCTTATGTCGACAGATACGCAGTATTTT	CASSPPGRLMSTDTQYF
TRBV15	TRBD1	once	TRBJ2-7	TGTGCCACCTTGGACAGGGTGGGCGAGCAGTACTTC	CATLDRVGEQYF
TRBV6-6	TRBD1	NA	TRBJ1-1	TGTGCCAGCAGCCCCTTCGGACAGGGCGGATCTGAAGCTTTCTTT	CASSPFGQGGSEAFF
TRBV5-4	TRBD2	NA	TRBJ2-1	TGTGCCAGCAGCCACAAGGGACTAGCGGACAATGAGCAGTTCTTC	CASSHKGLADNEQFF
TRBV2	TRBD1	NA	TRBJ1-5	TGTGCCAGCAGTGGGACAGGGGGCCATCAGCCCCAGCATTTT	CASSGTGGHQPQHF
TRBV5-8	NA	NA	TRBJ2-7	TGTGCCAGCAGCTTTAGGTCCAGGGGTTACGAGCAGTACTTC	CASSFRSRGYEQYF
TRBV10-3	NA	NA	TRBJ2-5	TGTGCCATCAGTGAGTTCAGGGTTGAGACCCAGTACTTC	CAISEFRVETQYF
TRBV7-8	TRBD1	NA	TRBJ1-2	TGTGCCAGCACCTCGGACAGGGACTATGGCTACACCTTC	CASTSDRDYGYTF
TRBV7-2	NA	few	TRBJ2-5	TGTGCCAGCAGCTCCTCAAAAGAGACCCAGTACTTC	CASSSSKETQYF
TRBV5-1	NA	NA	TRBJ2-7	TGCGCCAGCAGCTTGCGGTCCGGGACATCCCGCTCGAGAGCCTACGAGCAGTACTTC	CASSLRSGTSRSRAYEQYF
TRBV28	NA	NA	TRBJ2-1	TGTGCCAGCAGTCGAGGGACATCGTACAATGAGCAGTTCTTC	CASSRGTSYNEQFF
TRBV2	NA	NA	TRBJ1-4	TGTGCCAGCAGCAACGAACGGGGGGAAAAACTGTTTTTT	CASSNERGEKLFF
TRBV20-1	NA	NA	TRBJ1-2	TGCAGTGTGGATTGGGATGGCTACACCTTC	CSVDWDGYTF
TRBV11-2	NA	NA	TRBJ2-3	TGTGCCAGCAGCTTCCGGGTCACGGATACGCAGTATTTT	CASSFRVTDTQYF
TRBV28	NA	NA	TRBJ1-4	TGTGCCAGCAGTTTCGTGACGATAGGCCTGCCTGAAAAACTGTTTTTT	CASSFVTIGLPEKLFF
TRBV19	NA	NA	TRBJ1-2	TGTGCCAGTACCCGGGGTGGGTCCTATGGCTACACCTTC	CASTRGGSYGYTF
TRBV5-1	NA	NA	TRBJ2-1	TGCGCCAGCGGGGAGAGCGGTAGCTCCTACAATGAGCAGTTCTTC	CASGESGSSYNEQFF
TRBV18	NA	NA	TRBJ1-4	TGTGCCAGCTCTGAAGCCCCGGGCTTTAATGAAAAACTGTTTTTT	CASSEAPGFNEKLFF
TRBV2	TRBD1	NA	TRBJ2-2	TGTGCCAGCAGACAGGGGAGTACCGGGGAGCTGTTTTTT	CASRQGSTGELFF
TRBV4-2	TRBD2	NA	TRBJ2-1	TGTGCCAGCAGCCAAGTTAGCGGGAGTCAGGGTGAGCAGTTCTTC	CASSQVSGSQGEQFF
TRBV4-2	NA	once	TRBJ2-5	TGTGCCAGCAGCCAAGTAGCGAACCAAGAGACCCAGTACTTC	CASSQVANQETQYF
TRBV7-9	TRBD1	NA	TRBJ2-1	TGTGCCAGCAGCGGACAGGGGGGGACGCCCCTGTTCTTC	CASSGQGGTPLFF
TRBV28	TRBD2	NA	TRBJ2-7	TGTGCCAGCAGGACCCGGACTAGCGGGAGTTCCGAGCAGTACTTC	CASRTRTSGSSEQYF
TRBV18	NA	few	TRBJ1-2	TGTGCCAGCTCACGCAACAGGGAGGATGGCTACACCTTC	CASSRNREDGYTF
TRBV10-3	TRBD1	few	TRBJ1-2	TGTGCCATCAGTGCGGACAGGGCAGATGGCTACACCTTC	CAISADRADGYTF
TRBV9	TRBD1	NA	TRBJ1-5	TGTGCCAGCAGCGTAGTCGGACAGGGTGGAAACCAGCCCCAGCATTTT	CASSVVGQGGNQPQHF
TRBV5-6	NA	NA	TRBJ2-2	TGTGCCAGCAGTTTCACCACCGGGGAGCTGTTTTTT	CASSFTTGELFF
TRBV14	NA	NA	TRBJ2-5	TGTGCCAGCAGCCAAGAAGGCCTAACGCCCCAGTACTTC	CASSQEGLTPQYF
TRBV14	TRBD2	NA	TRBJ2-7	TGTGCCAGCAGCCCCCTACTGGGACTAGGGACCTACGAGCAGTACTTC	CASSPLLGLGTYEQYF
TRBV4-1	TRBD2	NA	TRBJ2-3	TGCGCCAGCAGCCTCGGTACTAGCGGGAGACCTGCTAGCACAGATACGCAGTATTTT	CASSLGTSGRPASTDTQYF
TRBV19	TRBD1	NA	TRBJ1-5	TGTGCCAGTAGTAATCCTACCGACAGGGGTGGTCAGCCCCAGCATTTT	CASSNPTDRGGQPQHF
TRBV5-4	TRBD1	once	TRBJ1-2	TGTGCCAGCAGCTCGGGGACAGAATATGGCTACACCTTC	CASSSGTEYGYTF